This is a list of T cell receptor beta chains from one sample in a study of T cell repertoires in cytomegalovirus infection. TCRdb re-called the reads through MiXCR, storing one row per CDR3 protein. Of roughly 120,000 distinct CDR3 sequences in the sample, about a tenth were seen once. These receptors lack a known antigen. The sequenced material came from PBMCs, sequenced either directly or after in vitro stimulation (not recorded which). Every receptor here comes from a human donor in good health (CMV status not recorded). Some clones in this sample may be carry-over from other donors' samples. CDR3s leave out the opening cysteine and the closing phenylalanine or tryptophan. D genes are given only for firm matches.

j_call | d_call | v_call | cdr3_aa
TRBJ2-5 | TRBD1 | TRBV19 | ASSLGTGNSETQY
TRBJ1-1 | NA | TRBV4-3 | ASSQDLLADTEAF
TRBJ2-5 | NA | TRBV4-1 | ASSQDEGAGKTQY
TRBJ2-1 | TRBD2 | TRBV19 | ASSIVSGRFNEQF
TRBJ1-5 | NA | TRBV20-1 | STRGDSGLNQPQH
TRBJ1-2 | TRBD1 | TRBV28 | ASSPGQGALGYT
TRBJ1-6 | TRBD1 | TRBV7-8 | ASSLVEWTGYNSPLH
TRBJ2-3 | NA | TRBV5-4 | ASGKGNTDTQY
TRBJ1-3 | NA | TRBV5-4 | ASHVDSGNTIY
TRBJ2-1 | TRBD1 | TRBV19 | ASRDRVWEQF
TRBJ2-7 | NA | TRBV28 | ASSFSYSGRSYEQY
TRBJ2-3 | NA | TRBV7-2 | ASSLAGQPSTDTQY
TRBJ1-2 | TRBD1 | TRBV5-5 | ASTVTGGKLPYGYT
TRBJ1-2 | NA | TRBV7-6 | ASSLKTGDYGYT
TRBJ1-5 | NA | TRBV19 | ASSIAGVGNQPQH
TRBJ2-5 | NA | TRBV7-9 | ASSLAAQETQY
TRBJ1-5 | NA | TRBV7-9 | ASSLGGRSNQPQH
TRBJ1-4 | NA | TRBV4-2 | ASSQQTSNEKLF
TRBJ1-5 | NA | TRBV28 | ASRRRDTLRQPQH
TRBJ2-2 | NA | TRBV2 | ASRGDGYTGELF
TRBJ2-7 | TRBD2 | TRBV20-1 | SASFLAGGSEQY
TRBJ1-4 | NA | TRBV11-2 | ASRRAFRGTNEKLF
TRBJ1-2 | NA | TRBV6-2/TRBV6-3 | ASSVGTASTIYT
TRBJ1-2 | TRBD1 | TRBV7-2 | ASSPGTVDGYT
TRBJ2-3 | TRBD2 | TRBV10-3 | AISSPGLATDTQY
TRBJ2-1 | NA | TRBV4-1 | ASSPETRMSGSYNEQF
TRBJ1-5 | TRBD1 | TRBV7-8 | ASSLAGDRGLQPQH
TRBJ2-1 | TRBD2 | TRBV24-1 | ATSDPGTRDNEQF
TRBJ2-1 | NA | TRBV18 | ASSPSGQNEQF